The rows below give T cell receptor beta chains drawn from one sample of a study of T cell repertoires in cytomegalovirus infection. TCRdb independently ran MiXCR on the reads; one entry per CDR3 protein. This sample has approximately 100,000 distinct CDR3 sequences, with more than 20% found just once. The source material was CD8+ T cells from PBMCs. Every receptor here comes from a human donor in good health (CMV status not recorded). Some clones in this sample may be carry-over from other donors' samples. CDR3s include the opening cysteine and the closing phenylalanine or tryptophan. The D gene is left open where the match is weak. Size is stated for part of the rows, as once, few or many counts, or as a class when the clone is expanded.

clone_size,j_call,v_call,d_call,cdr3_aa,cdr3_nt
.,TRBJ1-3,TRBV28,TRBD1,CASSSTGVIGNTIYF,TGTGCCAGCAGTTCCACAGGGGTAATAGGAAACACCATATATTTT
many,TRBJ1-5,TRBV28,.,CASSLRGVRSNQPQHF,TGTGCCAGCAGTTTGAGGGGGGTTAGGAGCAATCAGCCCCAGCATTTT
few,TRBJ2-5,TRBV7-2,.,CASSLFGQAETQYF,TGTGCCAGCAGCTTATTTGGTCAGGCCGAGACCCAGTACTTC
few,TRBJ2-1,TRBV9,.,CASSPRSSSYNEQFF,TGTGCCAGCAGCCCCAGATCCAGCTCCTACAATGAGCAGTTCTTC
few,TRBJ1-1,TRBV4-3,.,CASSQDRTVNTEAFF,TGCGCCAGCAGCCAAGATCGCACAGTGAACACTGAAGCTTTCTTT
many,TRBJ1-1,TRBV10-3,.,CAISEVIGGNTEAFF,TGTGCCATCAGTGAGGTTATAGGGGGGAACACTGAAGCTTTCTTT
many,TRBJ1-5,TRBV7-9,TRBD1,CASSLVGTGLHQPQHF,TGTGCCAGCAGCTTAGTTGGGACAGGGCTCCACCAGCCCCAGCATTTT
.,TRBJ1-1,TRBV4-3,TRBD1,CASSQDLGTGSPEAFF,TGCGCCAGCAGCCAAGATCTCGGGACAGGGAGCCCTGAAGCTTTCTTT
.,TRBJ1-2,TRBV7-2,TRBD1,CASSATGGSNYGYTF,TGTGCCAGCAGCGCCACAGGGGGGTCAAACTATGGCTACACCTTC
.,TRBJ2-3,TRBV4-2,.,CASRSEVVSTDTQYF,TGTGCCAGTCGGTCTGAGGTTGTCAGCACAGATACGCAGTATTTT
many,TRBJ1-5,TRBV6-6,.,CASSLTGHLVYSNQPQHF,TGTGCCAGCAGTTTGACAGGTCATCTTGTATATAGCAATCAGCCCCAGCATTTT
few,TRBJ2-6,TRBV19,.,CASSLSGANVLTF,TGTGCCAGTAGTCTGTCTGGGGCCAACGTCCTGACTTTC
.,TRBJ1-2,TRBV4-3,TRBD1,CASSPGTADYYGYTF,TGCGCCAGCAGCCCCGGGACAGCTGATTACTATGGCTACACCTTC
.,TRBJ2-7,TRBV4-1,.,CASSQEQDSRDEQYF,TGCGCCAGCAGCCAGGAACAGGACAGCCGGGACGAGCAGTACTTC
few,TRBJ2-6,TRBV29-1,.,CSAEGPSGANVLTF,TGCAGCGCCGAGGGTCCCTCTGGGGCCAACGTCCTGACTTTC
.,TRBJ2-1,TRBV12-3/TRBV12-4,.,CASRAGTKPHNEQFF,TGTGCCAGCAGAGCAGGGACAAAGCCCCACAATGAGCAGTTCTTC
few,TRBJ1-1,TRBV7-2,.,CASSPGGAPEAFF,TGTGCCAGCAGCCCCGGGGGGGCCCCTGAAGCTTTCTTT
once,TRBJ2-7,TRBV6-2/TRBV6-3,.,CASTARQRPYEQYF,TGTGCCAGCACGGCGCGGCAAAGGCCCTACGAGCAGTACTTC
many,TRBJ1-2,TRBV2,.,CASSEGVEAFYGYTF,TGTGCCAGCAGTGAAGGGGTGGAAGCCTTCTATGGCTACACCTTC
.,TRBJ1-2,TRBV29-1,TRBD1,CSVVGQDYYGYTF,TGCAGCGTTGTGGGACAGGATTACTATGGCTACACCTTC
many,TRBJ2-3,TRBV7-9,.,CASRSGLFDTQYF,TGTGCCAGCAGATCGGGACTCTTCGATACGCAGTATTTT
many,TRBJ2-7,TRBV7-6,.,CASSPGQRYEQYF,TGTGCCAGCAGCCCAGGACAGAGATACGAGCAGTACTTC
few,TRBJ2-3,TRBV2,.,CASRLPGPRPTDTQYF,TGTGCCAGCAGACTGCCGGGCCCACGTCCCACAGATACGCAGTATTTT
.,TRBJ2-1,TRBV13,TRBD2,CASSSPAASGGHEQFF,TGTGCCAGCAGCTCACCCGCCGCTAGCGGGGGTCATGAGCAGTTCTTC
.,TRBJ2-5,TRBV5-1,TRBD2,CASSFTSGLETQYF,TGCGCCAGCAGCTTCACTAGCGGATTGGAGACCCAGTACTTC
.,TRBJ2-7,TRBV10-3,.,CAIGSQDTYEQYF,TGTGCCATCGGGTCTCAGGATACCTACGAGCAGTACTTC
.,TRBJ2-7,TRBV5-6,TRBD1,CASSRTGVGSSYEQYF,TGTGCCAGCAGCCGTACAGGGGTGGGGAGCTCCTACGAGCAGTACTTC
.,TRBJ2-1,TRBV5-8,TRBD1,CASLSGTGLYNEQFF,TGTGCCAGCCTCTCCGGGACAGGATTATACAATGAGCAGTTCTTC
few,TRBJ2-1,TRBV12-3/TRBV12-4,.,CASSLRDEQFF,TGTGCCAGCAGTTTACGTGATGAGCAGTTCTTC
.,TRBJ2-7,TRBV5-5,.,CASSLAEQGGYEQYF,TGTGCCAGCAGCTTGGCCGAGCAGGGTGGGTACGAGCAGTACTTC
many,TRBJ2-7,TRBV7-9,.,CASSPRAGAFYEQYF,TGTGCCAGCAGCCCGAGGGCGGGGGCTTTTTACGAGCAGTACTTC
many,TRBJ2-3,TRBV7-8,TRBD2,CASSRGLAGGDTQYF,TGTGCCAGCAGCCGCGGACTAGCGGGAGGAGATACGCAGTATTTT
many,TRBJ1-1,TRBV7-2,.,CASSLVWGNTEAFF,TGTGCCAGCAGCTTAGTTTGGGGGAACACTGAAGCTTTCTTT
many,TRBJ1-3,TRBV7-8,.,CASSHNPFSGNTIYF,TGTGCCAGCAGCCACAATCCTTTCTCTGGAAACACCATATATTTT
.,TRBJ2-2,TRBV14,.,CASSQEEEAGELFF,TGTGCCAGCAGCCAAGAAGAGGAGGCCGGGGAGCTGTTTTTT
many,TRBJ1-1,TRBV14,.,CASSQDRRVNTEAFF,TGTGCCAGCAGCCAAGACAGGCGTGTGAACACTGAAGCTTTCTTT
.,TRBJ2-1,TRBV6-4,.,CASSKQGGNERFF,TGTGCCAGCAGTAAACAGGGGGGGAATGAGCGGTTCTTC
few,TRBJ2-1,TRBV5-1,TRBD2,CASSLTSGSIDEQFF,TGCGCCAGCAGCTTAACTAGCGGGAGTATAGATGAGCAGTTCTTC
.,TRBJ1-5,TRBV5-1,.,CASSPEGNQPQHF,TGCGCCAGCAGCCCGGAGGGGAATCAGCCCCAGCATTTT